This T cell receptor beta chain was recorded in a study of cytomegalovirus exposure and HLA in healthy donors. In the study overall: According to later analysis, the same platform produced the 120 or so validation and several hundred first-cohort repertoires.

Assay: immunoSEQ multiplex PCR; the TCRdb copy retains only in-frame clones and omits some. The sample holds tens of thousands of clones, around 89% seen once. The CDR3 spans 15 residues. The J segment lost 5 bases and the V segment lost 5 bases, leaving 7 bases of the junction unmatched. CDR1 MDHEN and CDR2 SYDVKM come from the germline V gene. Regarding the study as a whole: Most TCR sequences were rare, but some public TCRs occurred in many donors. With high specificity and sensitivity, the classifier reportedly diagnosed cytomegalovirus status.

As for this clone: Its matching antigen is unknown.

The chain combines TRBV28 with TRBJ2-2; 8 bases are a match to TRBD1. Source material: PBMCs. This receptor was obtained from a woman under 30 in good health and CMV-seronegative. For the CDR3, the DNA is TGTGCCAGCAGTGATGGACAGGGACATACCGGGGAGCTGTTTTTT. The encoded protein is CASSDGQGHTGELFF.